The clone carrying this T cell receptor (beta chain) appeared once. TCR alpha and TCR beta cDNA libraries carrying sample barcodes and UMIs were produced by 5'RACE using constant-segment primers. Via MiXCR, TCRdb re-called the 5' RACE reads, giving one row per CDR3 protein. The table lists about 210,000 distinct CDR3 sequences, more than 25% of them singletons, with roughly 10% in the top ten. This entry belongs to a study of T-cell memory formation after mild COVID-19. V was clipped by 6 bases and J by 3 bases, with 12 bases between them. The CDR3 length is 13 residues. Germline CDR1 and CDR2: KGHSH and LQKENI.

The TCR was taken from an adult woman who had mild COVID-19 (a few samples of this study predate the infection). Cell type and time point are not known. Sequencing used PBMCs or a T cell subset sorted from them (not recorded which). This chain links TRBV18 with TRBJ2-7, with a tentative D call TRBD1 (6 bases). The DNA of the CDR3 is TGTGCCAGCTCTCCGCCGGGACACTACGAGCAGTACTTC. Protein sequence: CASSPPGHYEQYF. Drawing the rest from reference TRBV18 and TRBJ2-7, the complete variable domain is NAGVMQNPRHLVRRRGQEARLRCSPMKGHSHVYWYRQLPEEGLKFMVYLQKENIIDESGMPKERFSAEFPKEGPSILRIQQVVRGDSAAYFCASSPPGHYEQYFGPGTRLTVT.